This is a list of T cell receptor beta chains from one sample in a study of blood T cell repertoires in COVID-19. Libraries were prepared by immunoSEQ multiplex PCR; TCRdb keeps only in-frame clonotypes and omits some of them. In the table there are fewer than 100,000 clones, approximately 90% of which are singletons. Sequenced material: peripheral blood. The receptors originated from a man between 65 and 85 years old with acute or convalescent COVID-19. CDR3s include the opening cysteine and the closing phenylalanine or tryptophan. Fields, in order: J gene, D gene, V gene, clone size, CDR3 DNA, CDR3 protein. D genes are given only for firm matches. Part of the rows lack a size; the others show once, few, many or a class for expanded clones.

j_gene: TRBJ1-1
d_gene: -
v_gene: TRBV6-5
abundance: -
CDR3nt: TGTGCCAGCAGCCGAGGTGTCAACACTGAAGCTTTCTTT
CDR3aa: CASSRGVNTEAFF

j_gene: TRBJ2-2
d_gene: TRBD1
v_gene: TRBV7-8
abundance: -
CDR3nt: TGTGCCAGCAGCCGAGACAGGGCTGCAGGGGAGCTGTTTTTT
CDR3aa: CASSRDRAAGELFF

j_gene: TRBJ2-1
d_gene: TRBD2
v_gene: TRBV7-8
abundance: once
CDR3nt: TGTGCCAGCAGCTATACCCGAGGGGAGGGACAGTTCTTC
CDR3aa: CASSYTRGEGQFF

j_gene: TRBJ1-1
d_gene: -
v_gene: TRBV29-1
abundance: once
CDR3nt: TGCAGCGTTGGAACAGAGACTGAAGCTTTCTTT
CDR3aa: CSVGTETEAFF

j_gene: TRBJ1-1
d_gene: -
v_gene: TRBV29-1
abundance: -
CDR3nt: TGCAGCGGGCTGCAGGGGAGGGACACTGAAGCTTTCTTT
CDR3aa: CSGLQGRDTEAFF

j_gene: TRBJ2-2
d_gene: -
v_gene: TRBV5-1
abundance: -
CDR3nt: TGCGCCAGCAGAGATCCGGCGGGCCCAACCGGGGAGCTGTTTTTT
CDR3aa: CASRDPAGPTGELFF

j_gene: TRBJ1-6
d_gene: -
v_gene: TRBV5-1
abundance: -
CDR3nt: TGCGCCAGCAGCCCTACCTTCGGACAGCCTTATAATTCACCCCTCCACTTT
CDR3aa: CASSPTFGQPYNSPLHF

j_gene: TRBJ1-5
d_gene: TRBD1
v_gene: TRBV19
abundance: -
CDR3nt: TGTGCCAGTAGTATAGGGGCCACAGGGGGTCGCGGGTTGAATCAGCCCCAGCATTTT
CDR3aa: CASSIGATGGRGLNQPQHF

j_gene: TRBJ2-5
d_gene: TRBD2
v_gene: TRBV2
abundance: -
CDR3nt: TGTGCCAGCTGTAAAAATAGCGGGGGGGCGGAGACCCAGTACTTC
CDR3aa: CASCKNSGGAETQYF

j_gene: TRBJ1-2
d_gene: -
v_gene: TRBV9
abundance: -
CDR3nt: TGTGCCAGCAGCGTAGATTCAACAGGGCCCGAGGGCTACACCTTC
CDR3aa: CASSVDSTGPEGYTF

j_gene: TRBJ2-7
d_gene: -
v_gene: TRBV6-5
abundance: -
CDR3nt: TGTGCCAGCAGCGACCCTGACAGAGTCTCCTACGAGCAGTACTTC
CDR3aa: CASSDPDRVSYEQYF

j_gene: TRBJ2-5
d_gene: TRBD2
v_gene: TRBV19
abundance: -
CDR3nt: TGTGCCAGTAGCGGGGGGGCCGGAGAGACCCAGTACTTC
CDR3aa: CASSGGAGETQYF

j_gene: TRBJ1-4
d_gene: TRBD1
v_gene: TRBV5-4
abundance: -
CDR3nt: TGTGCCAGCAGCTTGGACAGGGGGGATGAAAAACTGTTTTTT
CDR3aa: CASSLDRGDEKLFF

j_gene: TRBJ2-2
d_gene: -
v_gene: TRBV19
abundance: once
CDR3nt: TGTGCCAGTAGTATCTACGGGGAGCTGTTTTTT
CDR3aa: CASSIYGELFF

j_gene: TRBJ2-2
d_gene: -
v_gene: TRBV27
abundance: few
CDR3nt: TGTGCCAGCAGCATCGGGGGGCCCGGGGAGCTGTTTTTT
CDR3aa: CASSIGGPGELFF

j_gene: TRBJ2-3
d_gene: TRBD2
v_gene: TRBV25-1
abundance: -
CDR3nt: TGTGCCAGCAGTGAAAGAGTGGGTAGCGGGGGCCCGGAGTATTTT
CDR3aa: CASSERVGSGGPEYF

j_gene: TRBJ1-1
d_gene: -
v_gene: TRBV28
abundance: -
CDR3nt: TGTGCCAGCAGTTTAAGAGGGGAGGGAGCTTTCTTT
CDR3aa: CASSLRGEGAFF

j_gene: TRBJ1-5
d_gene: -
v_gene: TRBV7-2
abundance: -
CDR3nt: TGTGCCAGCAGCTTTAATGATCAGCCCCAGCATTTT
CDR3aa: CASSFNDQPQHF